This TCR beta chain was obtained from a study of T-cell reconstitution after alpha-beta-depleted transplantation in children. This clonotype was observed at least ten times. The antigen is unknown. Study results and caveats: Roughly two months post-transplant, alpha-beta T cells reportedly originated from several hundred graft clones that had expanded. Counts and diversity of T cells one year after transplant came mostly from newly produced T cells. Some patients showed high day-60 TCRbeta diversity, which derived from surviving recipient T cells and thymic progenitors.

J gave up 4 bases and V 7 bases, and 8 bases lay outside the gene matches. From germline, CDR1 is SQVTM and CDR2 ANQGSEA. This CDR3 contains 13 residues. Unique molecular identifiers tagged the TCRbeta library. TCRdb re-derived calls from the PCR reads in MiXCR, one entry per CDR3 protein. Of under 150,000 distinct CDR3 sequences listed, 8% to 10% are singletons. This sequence joins TRBV29-1 and TRBJ2-7, with 9 bases lining up with TRBD1. This clonotype was obtained from a girl under three years old who had a stem cell transplant for combined immunodeficiency, so the T cells may come from the graft donor. Material: PBMCs, mostly from graft donor cells, obtained 180 days after TCRalphabeta/CD19-depleted stem cell transplant. The CDR3 nucleotides read TGCAGCGCCGGGACAGGGACTTTATACGAGCAGTACTTC. Protein: CSAGTGTLYEQYF.